These 24 T cell receptor beta chains were sequenced from one sample in a study of shared clonotypes between healthy human individuals. Terminally differentiated effector memory CD45RA+ cells were left out of the naive CD8 fraction, which was CD45RO-negative and positively selected for CCR7. The data were produced by immunoSEQ multiplex PCR, yet TCRdb's version contains in-frame clones alone and is incomplete. This sample yields about 2,200,000 clones, of which more than 85% are seen a single time; about 1.8% belongs to the top ten. The sequenced sample consisted of naive CD8+ T cells from PBMCs. The receptors come from a man between 18 and 35 years old in good health. Some clones in this sample may be carry-over from other donors' samples.

The chain employs TRBV10-2 and TRBJ2-5, with D hard to call. TRBJ2-7 matches the DNA end more closely, so the J call is doubtful. The CDR3 is 11 amino acids. Germline V CDR1 and CDR2: WSHSY, SAAADI. The CDR3 spells CASSRSDEQYF. DNA for the CDR3: TGCGCCAGCAGCCGGAGTGACGAGCAGTACTTC.

This chain connects TRBV29-1 to TRBJ2-3; D could derive from TRBD1 or TRBD2 (5 bases each). The V gene lost 4 bases and the J gene lost 14 bases, with 16 bases spanning the gap. Germline V lookup: CDR1 SQVTM, CDR2 ANQGSEA. This CDR3 region has 11 residues. CDR3 in amino acids: CSVGSGLLWYF. The CDR3 bases are TGCAGCGTTGGCTCGGGGCTACTGTGGTATTTT.

This clone was found a few times. The same CDR3 can be traced to other DNA sequences in this sample. This chain joins TRBV7-9 and TRBJ2-7; no clear D gene. V was trimmed by 1 base and J by 6 bases, leaving 7 bases between them. In germline, CDR1 is SEHNR, CDR2 FQNEAQ (reference sequence). CDR3 length equals 12 residues. The CDR3 region is CASSLGSFEQYF. The DNA for the CDR3 is TGTGCCAGCAGCTTAGGTAGTTTCGAGCAGTACTTC.

The V call is TRBV7-2, the J call TRBJ1-1; TRBD1 aligns across 7 bases. CDR3 length: 15 residues. In germline, CDR1 is SGHTA, CDR2 FQGNSA. V gave up 1 base and J gave up 4 bases; unmatched junction bases: 6. CDR3 in amino acids: CASSLGAGGFTEAFF. The DNA for the CDR3 is TGTGCCAGCAGCTTAGGGGCAGGGGGTTTCACTGAAGCTTTCTTT.

The rearrangement uses TRBV11-2 and TRBJ2-3, with D perhaps TRBD2 (5 bases). The CDR3 is 15 residues long. The germline V and J ends were trimmed by 4 bases and 2 bases, with 13 bases remaining between them. The V gene's germline CDR1 is SGHAT and CDR2 FQNNGV. The CDR3 DNA sequence: TGTGCCAGCAGCTCGGCGGGTTCTCCCACAGATACGCAGTATTTT. Its protein is CASSSAGSPTDTQYF.

V and J are TRBV6-1 and TRBJ2-5; 7 nucleotides match TRBD1. V was pared by 5 bases and J by 5 bases, with 11 bases of the junction left unmatched. This CDR3 region has 15 residues. From germline, CDR1 is MNHNS and CDR2 SASEGT. The CDR3 region has the DNA TGTGCCAGCAGTCCACCGTACAGGGGTGGGGAGACCCAGTACTTC. Protein sequence: CASSPPYRGGETQYF.

This clone occurred once. The chain has TRBV10-3 and TRBJ1-2; tentatively, D is TRBD1 (5 bases). The CDR3 extends over 16 amino acids. Germline CDR1 reads ENHRY; CDR2 reads SYGVKD. Trimming left V 0 bases short and J 0 bases short, with 11 bases between. CDR3 sequence reads: CAISESQGTANYGYTF. In DNA, the CDR3 is TGTGCCATCAGTGAGTCGCAGGGAACAGCTAACTATGGCTACACCTTC.

This chain links TRBV13 with TRBJ2-2; D ambiguous. The V end lost 4 bases, the J end lost 9 bases, and 9 bases lay between the germline ends. Germline loops: CDR1 PRHDT, CDR2 FYEKMQ (reference sequence). This CDR3 is built from 12 residues. CDR3 bases: TGTGCCAGCAGCTCCCAGCCCCGGGAGCTGTTTTTT. This gives the protein CASSSQPRELFF.

V is TRBV28 and J is TRBJ2-2, with no clear D. The V gene lost 4 bases and the J gene lost 0 bases, with 6 bases spanning the gap. CDR1 is MDHEN and CDR2 is SYDVKM in the germline V gene. CDR3 length: 14 amino acids. The CDR3 nucleotides are TGTGCCAGCAGTTATGCGGCGAACACCGGGGAGCTGTTTTTT. Translation: CASSYAANTGELFF.

The genes are TRBV10-3 and TRBJ2-7; 10 bases are shared with TRBD2. This CDR3 is built from 16 residues. V trimming: 3 bases; J trimming: 3 bases; junction bases outside the gene matches: 8. The germline CDR1 and CDR2 sequences are ENHRY and SYGVKD. CDR3 loop: CAISESLAGANYEQYF. The CDR3 DNA sequence: TGTGCCATCAGTGAATCCCTAGCGGGAGCTAACTACGAGCAGTACTTC.

The sample holds one count of this clone. This chain connects TRBV14 to TRBJ2-7; 8 nucleotides line up with TRBD1. The CDR3 has 13 amino acids. The J segment lost 3 bases and the V segment lost 6 bases, leaving 4 bases of the junction unmatched. Per the germline V gene, CDR1 is SGHDN and CDR2 is FVKESK. Here the CDR3 reads CASRPTGVYEQYF. The CDR3 DNA reads TGTGCCAGCAGACCGACAGGGGTCTACGAGCAGTACTTC.

This chain connects TRBV7-9 to TRBJ1-2; tentatively, D is TRBD1 (6 bases). Looked up from germline, CDR1 is SEHNR and CDR2 is FQNEAQ (reference sequence). CDR3 length equals 14 residues. V lost 5 bases to trimming and J lost 0 bases, with 10 bases between them. The CDR3 bases are TGTGCCAGCAGCGCGCGGACAGCTAACTATGGCTACACCTTC. This sequence encodes CASSARTANYGYTF.

In DNA, the CDR3 is TGTGCCAGCAGTCGCGCCGGGACGAGCTCCTACGAGCAGTACTTC. This encodes CASSRAGTSSYEQYF. The gene calls are TRBV6-6 and TRBJ2-7; D may match TRBD1 or TRBD2 (5 bases each). The V end was cut by 5 bases, the J end by 0 bases, with 14 bases between. Per the germline V gene, CDR1 is MNHNY and CDR2 is SVGAGI (reference sequence). This CDR3 region has 15 residues.

The chain couples TRBV15 to TRBJ2-7; TRBD1 is a possible D gene (5 bases). Germline V gives CDR1 LNHNV, CDR2 YYDKDF (reference sequence). Between the trimmed V and J ends, which lost 5 bases and 0 bases, there was a span of 17 bases. The CDR3 covers 16 residues. The CDR3 coding sequence is TGTGCCACCAGCGGAAGAACAGGTCAGAGCTCCTACGAGCAGTACTTC. Encoded protein: CATSGRTGQSSYEQYF.

Comments on this clone: Germline is not matched at one junction end, which may reflect a read error. The chain has TRBV27 and TRBJ1-1; D unclear. This CDR3 region has 13 residues. CDR1 and CDR2 from the germline V gene are MNHEY and SMNVEV (reference sequence). The CDR3 region is CASSESTHTEVFF. CDR3 in DNA: TGTGCCAGCAGTGAATCAACGCACACTGAAGTTTTCTTT.

The chain recombines TRBV6-5 with TRBJ2-1, with no clear D. Trimming removed 4 bases at V and 7 bases at J, with 11 bases between. CDR3 length equals 13 residues. The germline gives CDR1 MNHEY, CDR2 SVGAGI. The CDR3 bases are TGTGCCAGCAGTTGGCGGAAAGGGAATGAGCAGTTCTTC. The encoded protein is CASSWRKGNEQFF.

The chain is built from TRBV27 and TRBJ1-2, with no clear D. V was pared by 3 bases and J by 7 bases, with 12 bases between. The CDR3 totals 13 residues. Germline CDR1 MNHEY, CDR2 SMNVEV (reference sequence). CDR3 amino acids: CASSFSRDRGYTF. CDR3 coding DNA: TGTGCCAGCAGTTTCTCACGAGACCGTGGCTACACCTTC.

The chain uses TRBV11-2 and TRBJ2-1; 14 positions agree with TRBD2. The V segment lost 5 bases and the J segment 9 bases; nucleotides outside the gene matches: 9. Germline CDR1 is SGHAT and CDR2 is FQNNGV. The CDR3 consists of 16 residues. This CDR3 is CASSKGGTSGSSEQFF. The DNA for the CDR3 is TGTGCCAGCAGCAAAGGGGGGACTAGCGGGAGTAGTGAGCAGTTCTTC. Based on the CDR3 plus reference TRBV11-2 and TRBJ2-1, the full variable domain is EAGVAQSPRYKIIEKRQSVAFWCNPISGHATLYWYQQILGQGPKLLIQFQNNGVVDDSQLPKDRFSAERLKGVDSTLKIQPAKLEDSAVYLCASSKGGTSGSSEQFFGPGTRLTVL.

V and J are TRBV4-1 and TRBJ1-2, with 7 bases identical to TRBD1. With 3 bases clipped from V and 5 bases from J, the junction kept 15 bases outside the gene matches. The CDR3 is 17 amino acids. Per the germline V gene, CDR1 is MGHRA and CDR2 is YSYEKL. This CDR3 reads CASSHDRAKSLGYGYTF. The CDR3 nucleotides are TGCGCCAGCAGCCACGACAGGGCCAAAAGCTTAGGGTATGGCTACACCTTC.

This chain joins TRBV5-6 and TRBJ1-1; 7 bases map to TRBD1. Looked up from germline, CDR1 is SGHDT and CDR2 is YYEEEE. J was trimmed by 0 bases and V by 5 bases; bases with no gene match: 10. The CDR3 has 16 residues. DNA for the CDR3: TGTGCCAGCAGTCCCACAGGGGAGGGAATGAACACTGAAGCTTTCTTT. This translates into CASSPTGEGMNTEAFF.

The V call is TRBV18, the J call TRBJ2-5, with 10 bases lining up with TRBD2. CDR3 length: 17 amino acids. J was trimmed by 4 bases and V by 1 base; bases with no gene match: 9. The V gene's germline CDR1 is KGHSH and CDR2 LQKENI. CDR3 loop: CASSPRFLAGVIETQYF. The CDR3 DNA reads as TGTGCCAGCTCACCACGGTTCCTAGCGGGAGTTATAGAGACCCAGTACTTC.

This chain links TRBV6-1 with TRBJ2-1, with D possibly matching TRBD1 (6 bases). CDR3 length: 14 amino acids. Trimming removed 3 bases at V and 3 bases at J, with 9 bases between. In germline, CDR1 is MNHNS, CDR2 SASEGT. The CDR3 is CASSEGTLYNEQFF. For the CDR3, the DNA is TGTGCCAGCAGTGAGGGGACACTCTACAATGAGCAGTTCTTC.

This chain links TRBV5-4 with TRBJ2-5, with D hard to call. The V gene's germline CDR1 is SGHNT and CDR2 YYREEE (reference sequence). V lost 1 base and J 4 bases, leaving 11 bases between the germline ends. The CDR3 is made up of 14 amino acids. CDR3 DNA sequence: TGTGCCAGCAGCTTGAATCGGGCGGTAGAGACCCAGTACTTC. Translating it yields CASSLNRAVETQYF.

As concerns this clone: Other DNA sequences in this sample translate to the same CDR3. This chain connects TRBV5-1 to TRBJ2-7; TRBD2 matches at 10 bases. The V gene's germline CDR1 is SGHRS and CDR2 YFSETQ. V lost 3 bases to trimming and J lost 3 bases; unmatched junction nucleotides: 3. CDR3 length: 14 residues. The CDR3: CASSWTSGNYEQYF. The DNA of the CDR3 is TGCGCCAGCAGCTGGACTAGCGGCAACTACGAGCAGTACTTC.